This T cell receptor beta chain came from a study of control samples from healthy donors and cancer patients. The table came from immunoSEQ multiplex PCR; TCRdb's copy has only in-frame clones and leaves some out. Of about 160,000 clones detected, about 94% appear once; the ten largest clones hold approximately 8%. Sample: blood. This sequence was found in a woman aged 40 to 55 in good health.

This chain's CDR3 is CASSRQGAEQYF. In DNA, the CDR3 is TGTGCCAGCAGTCGCCAAGGTGCCGAGCAGTACTTC. The V gene is TRBV6-5, the J gene TRBJ2-7, with D hard to call. Germline V gives CDR1 MNHEY, CDR2 SVGAGI. This CDR3 is built from 12 residues. V lost 5 bases and J 6 bases, leaving 11 bases between the germline ends.